This entry concerns a single T cell receptor beta chain. The source of the sample is a study of T-cell reconstitution after alpha-beta-depleted transplantation in children. V lost 1 base, J lost 4 bases, and 5 bases lay in between. The CDR3 contains 14 residues. CDR1 is LGHNA, CDR2 YNFKEQ, per germline. The library targeted TCRbeta and was prepared with unique molecular identifiers. TCRdb fed the PCR reads into MiXCR, producing one record per CDR3 protein. In the table there are approximately 350,000 distinct CDR3 sequences, about a tenth of which are singletons. The rearrangement links TRBV4-2 to TRBJ2-6, with D unresolved. This receptor was taken from a human donor who donated a stem cell graft to a child with acute lymphoblastic leukemia. Here the sequenced sample was PBMCs from the stem cell graft donor, taken from the stem cell graft. The CDR3 coding sequence is TGTGCCAGCAGCCAAGCGTCAGGGGCCAACGTCCTGACTTTC. Translation: CASSQASGANVLTF.